This TCR beta chain was recovered during a study of T cell changes during pregnancy in multiple sclerosis. The table came from immunoSEQ multiplex PCR; TCRdb's copy has only in-frame clones and leaves some out. The data show about 48,000 clones, approximately 92% seen once. The CDR3 runs to 11 residues. Trimming left V 5 bases short and J 3 bases short, with 6 bases between. CDR1 and CDR2 from the germline V gene are SGHRS and YFSETQ. The rearrangement links TRBV5-1 to TRBJ2-7, with D possibly TRBD2 on 5 matching bases. The sample was CD4+ T cells from peripheral blood mononuclear cells, taken in the second trimester of pregnancy. This sequence originates from a female donor in good health, enrolled as a control in a pregnancy study. CDR3 nucleotides: TGCGCCAGCAGTGAGGGCTACGAGCAGTACTTC. Translating gives CASSEGYEQYF. The full variable domain, with the rest looked up from reference TRBV5-1 and TRBJ2-7, is KAGVTQTPRYLIKTRGQQVTLSCSPISGHRSVSWYQQTPGQGLQFLFEYFSETQRNKGNFPGRFSGRQFSNSRSEMNVSTLELGDSALYLCASSEGYEQYFGPGTRLTVT.